This T cell receptor beta chain came from a study of CD8+ T cells in alopecia areata (dated by TCRdb to 2016 to 2018). At the level of the whole study: To study T cell clonal expansion in alopecia areata, the researchers applied high-throughput TCRbeta sequencing to both the C3H/HeJ mouse model and human patients. Human TCRbeta sequencing covered scalp tissue and sorted CD4+ and CD8+ peripheral blood T cells from patchy and totalis/universalis alopecia areata patients and healthy controls. Scalp clonality was compared across normal scalp (n=4), patchy alopecia areata scalp (n=8), and alopecia totalis/universalis scalp (n=8). RNA was extracted with the PAXgene miRNA kit for fixed scalp, the miRNeasy kit for PBMCs, and the RNeasy kit for mouse skin. immunoSEQ multiplex PCR using 35 Vbeta forward primers and 13 Jbeta reverse primers was used to amplify TCRbeta CDR3 regions.

The protocol used for the library was the immunoSEQ multiplex PCR assay. To provide template for TCR sequencing, every sample had RNA extracted and reverse transcribed into cDNA. First-strand cDNA was synthesized using SuperScript III with a 2:1 mix of oligo-dT and random hexamers. A synthetic immune receptor repertoire was used to gauge amplification bias, and whatever bias remained was removed computationally. The original pipeline was this. Raw reads were preprocessed to remove errors, and CDR3 was defined by IMGT conventions from the conserved cysteine to phenylalanine. Clonality was computed by normalizing Shannon entropy by log2 of the number of productive unique TCRs and subtracting the result from 1. CD4 or CD8 identity of scalp clones was inferred by cross-referencing scalp TCRbeta sequences with sorted blood CD4 and CD8 repertoires. Drawn from immuneACCESS, this table holds only the in-frame rearrangements with V and J called that TCRdb kept. Clones are partly lost; checked studies trace under half to an unresolved V gene and leave the rest unexplained. V and J calls and clone size are as listed in that table; D and trimming were resolved from the DNA. The sample has under 150,000 clones on record, 47% of them singletons. Jointly, the top ten make up 10% of the sample.

The germline V gene (reference sequence) yields MNHEY for CDR1 and SMNVEV for CDR2. Reading from cysteine to phenylalanine, the CDR3 counts 13 amino acids. Of all the DNA, just the CDR3 is kept, 39 bases in frame from base 1. Deletion took 4 bases off V and 7 bases off J, with a span of 11 bases between the germline ends. Broader findings and caveats from the paper: Compared with mice, TCR sequences shared between patients were less clear, possibly partly because of HLA diversity across the patient population. Compared with normal scalp, lesional scalp had higher clonality and more expanded CD8+ clones, particularly in alopecia totalis/universalis, a pattern that suggests antigenic drive. Unlike mouse skin, where gammadelta T cells dominate, normal human skin contains resident alphabeta T cells that get sequenced too, which complicates analysis of the scalp TCR repertoire.

Peripheral blood and lesional scalp punch biopsies were obtained from patients with alopecia areata. PBMCs were separated by density centrifugation and stained for CD3, CD4 and CD8, after which CD4+ and CD8+ T cells were sorted on a FACSAria. Untreated alopecia areata patients were recruited as part of a multicenter biomarker study. Blood CD8+ T cells from about five biomarker-study patients were further sorted into NKG2D-low and NKG2D-high fractions. Turning to this clone: Its antigen remains unidentified. Per-base qualities were not stored, and no clone one base away is much larger.

The TCR originated in a human donor with alopecia areata. The sequenced material came from NKG2D-low CD8+ T cells sorted from blood. Reading the label with the study, this specimen's cell subset or site is: sorted CD8+ NKG2D-low blood T cells. The V and J genes are TRBV27 and TRBJ2-1, with the D gene not clear enough to name. The CDR3 has the sequence CASSYTPANEQFF. The base sequence is TGTGCCAGCAGTTATACCCCTGCAAATGAGCAGTTCTTC.